One sample yielded the 14 T cell receptor beta chains listed below, sequenced in a study of persistence of HIV-infected CD4 T cells. These TCRs are of unknown antigen specificity. The stimulus was lysate of CMV-infected fibroblasts, roughly 10 ug/mL. Sorted nonresponding memory CD4+ T cells were CD40L-negative, CD69-negative, CD45RO-high. The immunoSEQ assay was version 4, run in survey mode. Sequencing used immunoSEQ multiplex PCR; TCRdb keeps in-frame clones, though not all of them. Here the sample spans 25,000 to 35,000 clones, around 80% being singletons. The specimen comprised CD4+ T cells sorted from PBMCs after roughly 18-hour stimulation, sampled from a patient who received antiretroviral therapy. The receptor set was obtained from an adult woman with HIV who was CMV-seropositive.

The chain joins TRBV5-5 to TRBJ1-5; 7 nucleotides match TRBD1. Germline CDR1 SGHKS, CDR2 YYEKEE (reference sequence). J gave up 7 bases and V 4 bases, and 5 bases lay outside the gene matches. This CDR3 comprises 13 residues. DNA of the CDR3: TGTGCCAGCAGCATACAGGGGAACCAGCCCCAGCATTTT. Protein: CASSIQGNQPQHF.

The table lists this clone with a count of one. The chain carries TRBV30 and TRBJ2-7; TRBD1 agrees at 10 bases. Germline loops: CDR1 GTSNPN, CDR2 SVGIG (reference sequence). The CDR3 contains 15 residues. V lost 0 bases, J lost 2 bases, and 4 bases stayed unmatched. Here the CDR3 DNA reads TGTGCCTGGAGTGTAGGAGGGACAGGGGCCTACGAGCAGTACGTC. Its protein product is CAWSVGGTGAYEQYV.

The chain recombines TRBV3-1 (or the pseudogene TRBV3-2) with TRBJ2-2, with D possibly matching TRBD2 (6 bases). Germline V CDR1 and CDR2: LGHDT, YNNKEL (reference sequence). Trimming left V 1 base short and J 4 bases short, with 10 bases between. The CDR3 extends over 15 amino acids. CDR3 sequence reads: CASSQAGLPTGELFF. Written as DNA, the CDR3 is TGTGCCAGCAGCCAAGCGGGACTTCCCACCGGGGAGCTGTTTTTT.

The chain recombines TRBV13 with TRBJ2-3; TRBD1 is a possible D gene (5 bases). CDR1 and CDR2 from the germline V gene are PRHDT and FYEKMQ (reference sequence). Trimming shortened V by 5 bases and J by 3 bases, and 15 bases separated the two germline ends. The CDR3 is 15 residues long. The CDR3 DNA sequence: TGTGCCAGCAGCCCTCAGGGATTTAAAACAGATACGCAGTATTTT. Translating gives CASSPQGFKTDTQYF.

The chain employs TRBV19 and TRBJ1-3; D remains unclear. The V end was cut by 8 bases, the J end by 4 bases, with 9 bases between. The germline V gene encodes CDR1 LNHDA and CDR2 SQIVND (reference sequence). CDR3 size: 12 residues. DNA of the CDR3: TGTGCCAGTCCTTCGTCCGGAAACACCATATATTTT. It codes for CASPSSGNTIYF. Full variable domain (remainder filled in from reference TRBV19 and TRBJ1-3): DGGITQSPKYLFRKEGQNVTLSCEQNLNHDAMYWYRQDPGQGLRLIYYSQIVNDFQKGDIAEGYSVSREKKESFPLTVTSAQKNPTAFYLCASPSSGNTIYFGEGSWLTVV.

J is TRBJ1-5 and V is TRBV9, with D possibly TRBD1 on 6 matching bases. In germline, CDR1 is SGDLS, CDR2 YYNGEE. The CDR3 is 15 amino acids. Trimming pared 0 bases from V and 6 bases from J, leaving 13 bases between. CDR3: CASSVDGGGGQPQHF. The CDR3 bases are TGTGCCAGCAGCGTAGATGGGGGCGGGGGTCAGCCCCAGCATTTT.

The chain uses TRBV6-5 and TRBJ1-2; D is uncertain. This CDR3 region has 12 residues. Trimming removed 7 bases from V and 2 bases from J, with 8 bases in between. Germline V gene sequence: CDR1 MNHEY, CDR2 SVGAGI. The CDR3 bases are TGTGCCAGCATGGGCTACAACTATGGCTACACCTTC. Protein product: CASMGYNYGYTF.

The J gene is TRBJ1-1, the V gene TRBV7-8; D gene uncertain. Germline CDR1 reads SGHVS; CDR2 reads FQNEAQ. With 0 bases removed from V and 0 bases from J, the gap between germline ends came to 8 bases. The CDR3 covers 15 residues. Here the CDR3 DNA reads TGTGCCAGCAGCTTAGCGCAAAGGCTGAACACTGAAGCTTTCTTT. Protein sequence: CASSLAQRLNTEAFF. Full variable domain (outside the CDR3, taken from reference TRBV7-8 and TRBJ1-1): GAGVSQSPRYKVAKRGQDVALRCDPISGHVSLFWYQQALGQGPEFLTYFQNEAQLDKSGLPSDRFFAERPEGSVSTLKIQRTQQEDSAVYLCASSLAQRLNTEAFFGQGTRLTVV.

This clone was found once. J is TRBJ1-1 and V is TRBV30; tentative D call: TRBD1 (5 bases). Germline V gene data show CDR1 as GTSNPN and CDR2 as SVGIG (reference sequence). The V end lost 1 base, the J end lost 3 bases, and 18 bases lay between the germline ends. The CDR3 consists of 16 residues. The CDR3 DNA reads TGTGCCTGGAGTGCAGGGTTGGCCGGGTCGGACACTGAAGCTTTCTTT. Its protein is CAWSAGLAGSDTEAFF.

The CDR3 here is CASSFSGRLTEAFF. The DNA for the CDR3 is TGTGCCAGCAGTTTCTCAGGACGCCTCACTGAAGCTTTCTTT. The genes are TRBV27 and TRBJ1-1, with D uncertain. Trimming removed 3 bases from V and 4 bases from J, with 12 bases in between. The CDR3 covers 14 residues. Per the germline V gene, CDR1 is MNHEY and CDR2 is SMNVEV (reference sequence).

The V gene is TRBV5-1, the J gene TRBJ2-3; 8 bases are shared with TRBD2. After removal of 2 bases from V and 7 bases from J, the junction contained 6 bases not matched to a gene. The CDR3 loop spans 14 amino acids. The germline V gene has CDR1 SGHRS and CDR2 YFSETQ. The CDR3 loop reads CASSFGGGLNTQYF. As DNA, the CDR3 is TGCGCCAGCAGCTTCGGCGGGGGGTTAAATACGCAGTATTTT.

This chain links TRBV7-8 with TRBJ2-5, with TRBD2 identical over 11 bases. Germline values: CDR1 SGHVS, CDR2 FQNEAQ. With V trimmed by 5 bases and J by 4 bases, 9 bases remained unmatched. This CDR3 region has 16 residues. The CDR3 nucleotides are TGTGCCAGCAGCCCATTACTAGCGGGGGTCCGAGAGACCCAGTACTTC. Protein product: CASSPLLAGVRETQYF.

This chain connects TRBV7-5 to TRBJ2-1; the table names TRBD2, a call not compared with the DNA. TRBV7-5 is described as a pseudogene. The CDR3 is 15 amino acids. The CDR3 here is CVRSLSCGGPDEQFF. The CDR3 region has the DNA TGTGTCAGAAGCTTGAGCTGCGGTGGCCCCGATGAGCAGTTCTTC.

In the case of this clone: The same CDR3 is also encoded by other DNA sequences in this sample. The CDR3 DNA sequence: TGTGCCAGCAGTGAGGTCTACACAGATACGCAGTATTTT. Encoded protein: CASSEVYTDTQYF. The V gene is TRBV6-1, the J gene TRBJ2-3; no reliable D call. Trimming cost V 3 bases and J 2 bases, with 6 bases left between them. The CDR3 is 13 amino acids. The V gene's germline CDR1 is MNHNS and CDR2 SASEGT.